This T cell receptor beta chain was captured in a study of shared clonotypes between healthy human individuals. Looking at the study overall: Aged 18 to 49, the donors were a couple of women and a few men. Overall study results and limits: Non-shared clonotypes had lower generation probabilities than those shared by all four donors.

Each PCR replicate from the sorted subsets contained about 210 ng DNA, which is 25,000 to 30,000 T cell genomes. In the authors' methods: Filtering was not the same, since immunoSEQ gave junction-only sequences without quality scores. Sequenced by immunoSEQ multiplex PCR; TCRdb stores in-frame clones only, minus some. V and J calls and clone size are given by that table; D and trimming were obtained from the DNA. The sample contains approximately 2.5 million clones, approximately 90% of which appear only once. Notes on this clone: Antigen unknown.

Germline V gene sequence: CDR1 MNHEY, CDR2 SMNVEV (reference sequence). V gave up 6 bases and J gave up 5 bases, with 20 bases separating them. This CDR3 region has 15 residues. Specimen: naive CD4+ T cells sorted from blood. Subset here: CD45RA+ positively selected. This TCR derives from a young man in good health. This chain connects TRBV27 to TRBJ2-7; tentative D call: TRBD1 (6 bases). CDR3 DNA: TGTGCCAGCAGCTCAGTGGGGCAGGGGTCCGACGAGCAGTACTTC. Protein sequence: CASSSVGQGSDEQYF.